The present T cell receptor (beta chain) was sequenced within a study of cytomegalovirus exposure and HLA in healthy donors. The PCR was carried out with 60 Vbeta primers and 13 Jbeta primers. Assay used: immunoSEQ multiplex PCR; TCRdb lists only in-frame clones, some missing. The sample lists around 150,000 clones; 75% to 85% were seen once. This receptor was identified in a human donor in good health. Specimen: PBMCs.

This CDR3 is CASIPASGGGTDTQYF. The CDR3 DNA reads as TGTGCCAGCATCCCGGCCAGCGGGGGGGGCACAGATACGCAGTATTTT. This chain joins TRBV2 and TRBJ2-3; 10 bases match TRBD2. The CDR3 runs 16 residues. V gave up 7 bases and J gave up 1 base; unmatched junction bases: 8. Looked up from germline, CDR1 is SNHLY and CDR2 is FYNNEI.